The 13 T cell receptor beta chains in this list originate from one sample, sequenced in a study of shared clonotypes between healthy human individuals. The method was immunoSEQ multiplex PCR; TCRdb's version includes in-frame clones alone and lacks a portion of them. This sample has some 1 million clones, with approximately 70% found just once. The sequencing sample was made of memory CD4+ T cells sorted from blood. Subset noted: CD45RA-negative fraction. These receptors originate from a man between 18 and 29 years old in good health.

This clone was seen just once. The CDR3 here is CASSLSPGDSRFSYEQYF. The CDR3 coding sequence is TGTGCCAGCAGCTTGAGCCCTGGGGACAGCCGTTTCTCCTACGAGCAGTACTTC. The chain recombines TRBV7-6 with TRBJ2-7; 7 bases fit TRBD1. The CDR3 sequence is 18 residues long. Germline-derived CDR1 and CDR2 are SGHVS and FNYEAQ. After removal of 3 bases from V and 0 bases from J, the junction contained 14 bases not matched to a gene. The variable domain in full, completed from reference TRBV7-6 and TRBJ2-7, reads GAGVSQSPRYKVTKRGQDVALRCDPISGHVSLYWYRQALGQGPEFLTYFNYEAQQDKSGLPNDRFSAERPEGSISTLTIQRTEQRDSAMYRCASSLSPGDSRFSYEQYFGPGTRLTVT.

This clone has a handful of counts. DNA of the CDR3: TGCGCCAGCAGCTTCTTAGGACAGCCCTTCTCTGGAAACACCATATATTTT. Its protein product is CASSFLGQPFSGNTIYF. The chain recombines TRBV5-1 with TRBJ1-3; D is perhaps TRBD1 (6 bases). Trimming left V 2 bases short and J 0 bases short, with 15 bases between. Germline-derived CDR1 and CDR2 are SGHRS and YFSETQ. The CDR3 has 17 residues.

This clone has only a few counts. The rearrangement joins TRBV6-6 to TRBJ1-2, with D possibly matching TRBD1 (5 bases). Between the trimmed V and J ends, which lost 0 bases and 4 bases, there was a span of 15 bases. This CDR3 contains 16 residues. Germline V gene data show CDR1 as MNHNY and CDR2 as SVGAGI (reference sequence). This chain's CDR3 is CASSYSYGGEVYGYTF. CDR3 sequence (DNA): TGTGCCAGCAGTTACTCGTACGGGGGGGAAGTCTATGGCTACACCTTC.

The chain joins TRBV2 to TRBJ2-7; D is possibly TRBD1 (5 bases). Per germline, CDR1 SNHLY and CDR2 FYNNEI. This CDR3 contains 12 residues. Trimming removed 4 bases from V and 6 bases from J, with 10 bases in between. CDR3 bases: TGTGCCAGCAGTGTAACCCAGGGCGAGCAGTACTTC. Translation gives CASSVTQGEQYF.

This chain connects TRBV9 to TRBJ2-3; possibly TRBD1 for D (6 bases). The CDR3 runs 14 residues. From germline, CDR1 is SGDLS and CDR2 YYNGEE. V lost 8 bases and J 0 bases, leaving 13 bases between the germline ends. The CDR3 loop reads CARINRASTDTQYF. Here the CDR3 DNA reads TGTGCCAGAATTAACAGGGCTAGCACAGATACGCAGTATTTT.

V is TRBV2 and J is TRBJ2-5, with D unclear. CDR3 length: 12 amino acids. Trimming took 6 bases from V and 0 from J, leaving 5 bases between them. Germline values: CDR1 SNHLY, CDR2 FYNNEI. CDR3 DNA: TGTGCCAGCAGGTGGAACCAAGAGACCCAGTACTTC. Its translation: CASRWNQETQYF.

The chain recombines TRBV7-2 with TRBJ1-5; D is ambiguous. This CDR3 has 16 amino acids. Germline V CDR1 and CDR2: SGHTA, FQGNSA. Trimming pared 1 base from V and 7 bases from J, leaving 17 bases between. The CDR3 region has the DNA TGTGCCAGCAGCTTAGGGGCTGGAAGGGTAGACCAGCCCCAGCATTTT. Translation: CASSLGAGRVDQPQHF.

This clone showed up just once. The rearrangement uses TRBV6-6 and TRBJ1-2; TRBD1 is a possible D gene (6 bases). The CDR3 has 14 amino acids. Trimming removed 6 bases from V and 1 base from J, with 12 bases in between. The germline gives CDR1 MNHNY, CDR2 SVGAGI (reference sequence). The CDR3 loop reads CASRKGGINYGYTF. DNA of the CDR3: TGTGCCAGCAGAAAGGGGGGAATTAACTATGGCTACACCTTC.

The chain joins TRBV12-1 to TRBJ2-7; TRBD2, the table's D call, lacks a check against the DNA. TRBV12-1 is shown as a pseudogene. This CDR3 spans 16 amino acids. The CDR3 loop reads CASSPGTSGSQYEQYF. The CDR3 bases are TGTGCCAGCAGCCCAGGGACTAGCGGGAGTCAGTACGAGCAGTACTTC.

CDR3 in amino acids: CASSSPQTGGIYEQYF. DNA for the CDR3: TGTGCCAGCAGTTCCCCCCAGACGGGCGGGATCTACGAGCAGTACTTC. This sequence joins TRBV6-6 and TRBJ2-7; maybe TRBD2 (6 bases). The germline gives CDR1 MNHNY, CDR2 SVGAGI (reference sequence). The CDR3 covers 16 residues. The V and J ends lost 4 bases and 3 bases respectively, with 19 bases between them.

This clone has just a few counts. The chain couples TRBV6-5 to TRBJ2-7, with D unclear. Between the trimmed V and J ends, which lost 5 bases and 0 bases, there was a span of 8 bases. Germline CDR1 and CDR2: MNHEY and SVGAGI. CDR3 length equals 13 residues. CDR3 bases: TGTGCCAGCAGTCAATGGAGCTCCTACGAGCAGTACTTC. Protein product: CASSQWSSYEQYF.

Here the CDR3 reads CASSLGKGVSSYEQYF. DNA of the CDR3: TGTGCCAGCAGTTTAGGGAAGGGGGTCTCCTCCTACGAGCAGTACTTC. The rearrangement uses TRBV27 and TRBJ2-7, with D possibly TRBD1 on 6 matching bases. The CDR3 is 16 amino acids. V was cut by 2 bases and J by 0 bases, with 14 bases left in between. Germline V gene sequence: CDR1 MNHEY, CDR2 SMNVEV (reference sequence).

The chain links TRBV2 to TRBJ2-7; perhaps TRBD2 as D (5 bases). The CDR3 totals 14 residues. In germline, CDR1 is SNHLY, CDR2 FYNNEI. The V end was cut by 7 bases, the J end by 3 bases, with 16 bases between. CDR3 sequence reads: CASTGNTWFYEQYF. The CDR3 coding sequence is TGTGCCAGCACGGGGAATACGTGGTTCTACGAGCAGTACTTC. Full variable domain (rest looked up from reference TRBV2 and TRBJ2-7): EPEVTQTPSHQVTQMGQEVILRCVPISNHLYFYWYRQILGQKVEFLVSFYNNEISEKSEIFDDQFSVERPDGSNFTLKIRSTKLEDSAMYFCASTGNTWFYEQYFGPGTRLTVT.